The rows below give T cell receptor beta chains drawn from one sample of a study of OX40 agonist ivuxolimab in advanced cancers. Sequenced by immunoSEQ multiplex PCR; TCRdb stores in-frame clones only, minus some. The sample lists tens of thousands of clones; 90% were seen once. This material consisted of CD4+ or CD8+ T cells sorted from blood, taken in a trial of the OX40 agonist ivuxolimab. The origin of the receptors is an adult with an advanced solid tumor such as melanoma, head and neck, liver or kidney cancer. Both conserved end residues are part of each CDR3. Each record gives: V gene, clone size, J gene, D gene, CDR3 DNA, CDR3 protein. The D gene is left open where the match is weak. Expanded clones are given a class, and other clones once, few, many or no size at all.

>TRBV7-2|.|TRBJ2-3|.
TGTGCCAGCAGCTTATTGGGGGGCGGGGTTACGCAGTATTTT
CASSLLGGGVTQYF
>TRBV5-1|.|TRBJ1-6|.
TGCGCCAGCAGCCTCACGGGGGGCAGGGATTCACCCCTCCACTTT
CASSLTGGRDSPLHF
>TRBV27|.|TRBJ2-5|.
TGTGCCTCCAGGCGGGGACAAGAGACCCAGTACTTC
CASRRGQETQYF
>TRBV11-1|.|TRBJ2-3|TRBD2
TGTGCCAGCAGGGAGCGGGGGGGCAGAGATACGCAGTATTTT
CASRERGGRDTQYF
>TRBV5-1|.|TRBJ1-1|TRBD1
TGCGCCAGCAGCCCCGACAGGGGCAACACTGAAGCTTTCTTT
CASSPDRGNTEAFF
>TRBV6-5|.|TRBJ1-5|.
TGTGCCAGCAGTGAAGGGCTGATAGGTCAGCCCCAGCATTTT
CASSEGLIGQPQHF
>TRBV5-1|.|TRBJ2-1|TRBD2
TGCGCCAGCAGCTTGGGACTAGCGGCTAACCAGTTCTTC
CASSLGLAANQFF
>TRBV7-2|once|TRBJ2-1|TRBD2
TGTGCCAGCAGCCTGACTAGCGGGGGGCCAAATGAGCAGTTCTTC
CASSLTSGGPNEQFF
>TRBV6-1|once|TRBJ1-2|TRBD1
TGTGCCAGCACCTTGGGACAGTGGAACGGGGGCTACACCTTC
CASTLGQWNGGYTF
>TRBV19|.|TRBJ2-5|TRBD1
TGTGCCAGTAGCCAACAGGGGGGTGTCCCCTTTCAAGAGACCCAGTACTTC
CASSQQGGVPFQETQYF
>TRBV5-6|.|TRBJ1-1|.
TGTGCCAGCAGCCGGGATGAGGGGACTGAAGCTTTCTTT
CASSRDEGTEAFF
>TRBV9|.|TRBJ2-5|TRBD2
TGTGCCAGCAGCGACACCGGGACTAGCCAAGAGACCCAGTACTTC
CASSDTGTSQETQYF
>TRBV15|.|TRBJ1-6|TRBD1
TGTGCCACCAGCAGAGAGAGAGCGGGACAGAGGAGATCACCCCTCCACTTT
CATSRERAGQRRSPLHF
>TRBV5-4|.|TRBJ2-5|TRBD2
TGTGCCAGCAGCCCCCGCTCCGGGACTAGAGAGACCCAGTACTTC
CASSPRSGTRETQYF